Below, one T cell receptor (beta chain) is given with its context. What it recognizes is unknown. In patients chosen for sequencing, flow cytometry had shown CD8+CD57+ cell expansion. The CDR3 is made up of 13 amino acids. CDR1 DFQATT and CDR2 SNEGSKA come from the germline V gene (reference sequence). V shed 7 bases, J shed 0 bases, and the junction held 5 bases outside the gene matches. The data stem from a study of CD8+CD57+ T cells in acquired aplastic anemia. Findings and limits, study-wide: Between the patient and control groups, CD8+ Simpson's diversity did not differ significantly.

Genomic DNA was employed as the template in profiling TCR beta VDJ and CDR3. From the reads, TCRdb called clonotypes with MiXCR, one entry per CDR3 protein. The data contain around 170,000 distinct CDR3 sequences, more than 45% of them singletons. Sequenced material: sorted CD4+, CD8+, or CD8+CD57+ T cells (not recorded which) from PBMCs. The chain uses TRBV20-1 and TRBJ2-5, with 7 positions matching TRBD1. This receptor was taken from a human donor with aplastic anemia. This chain's CDR3 is CSVIQGNQETQYF. DNA for the CDR3: TGCAGTGTTATACAGGGGAACCAAGAGACCCAGTACTTC.